The present TCR beta chain was sequenced within a study of cytomegalovirus exposure and HLA in healthy donors. Generated by immunoSEQ multiplex PCR, the TCRdb table keeps only in-frame clones and is missing some. The sample lists about 170,000 clones, approximately 86% occurring once. Study-wide findings and caveats: The tendency of first-cohort TCR clusters to co-occur in the 120 or so validation repertoires emerged from a later analysis. Among TCR sequences, most were rare, though some public TCRs appeared in many donors. Specificity of a few CMV-associated chains for CMV antigens was verified in vitro.

The donors were members of the validation cohort, which comprised 90 to 150 subjects and was separate from the first cohort of 600 to 800 subjects. About this clone: The target antigen is unknown.

The CDR3 has 13 amino acids. Looked up from germline, CDR1 is MDHEN and CDR2 is SYDVKM. Deletions cut 4 bases from V and 4 bases from J, with 10 bases between. V usage is TRBV28 and J usage is TRBJ1-1, with D perhaps TRBD1 (5 bases). Sequencing was done on a sample of PBMCs. This clonotype was sampled from a man younger than 35 in good health and CMV-seropositive. The CDR3 DNA follows: TGTGCCAGCAGTTCCATGGGGGGCACTGAAGCTTTCTTT. Protein product: CASSSMGGTEAFF.